A selection of T cell receptor beta chains follows, all from one sample in a study of blood T cell repertoires in COVID-19. The method was immunoSEQ multiplex PCR; TCRdb's version includes in-frame clones alone and lacks a portion of them. The data show 350,000 or so clones, around 85% seen once. Specimen: PBMCs or T cells enriched from blood (not recorded which). Receptor source: a woman aged 35 to 49 with acute COVID-19. Each CDR3 is given with its conserved first and last residue. D genes are given only for firm matches. For some rows the clone size is stated as once, few or many, or as a class when expanded; others skip it.

. | 14 | TRBJ1-2 | . | TRBV7-2 | TGTGCCAGCAGCTTGTCTTCGGGAGGGGATGGCTACACCTTC | CASSLSSGGDGYTF
. | 15 | TRBJ2-7 | . | TRBV7-2 | TGTGCCAGCGGTTCCGGACAGTTGAACTCCTACGAGCAGTACTTC | CASGSGQLNSYEQYF
. | 13 | TRBJ1-1 | . | TRBV4-2 | TGTGCCAGCAGCCCAATACCGAGACAGGAGGCTTTCTTT | CASSPIPRQEAFF
TRBD1 | 15 | TRBJ1-2 | . | TRBV4-1 | TGCGCCAGCAGCCAAGACCGGACAGGCTTCTATGGCTACACCTTC | CASSQDRTGFYGYTF
. | 16 | TRBJ1-6 | . | TRBV14 | TGTGCCAGCAGCCAAGCGCAGGGGTCCTATAATTCACCCCTCCACTTT | CASSQAQGSYNSPLHF
. | 14 | TRBJ1-2 | once | TRBV6-5 | TGTGCCAGCAGCCGTGGGCCGATGTACTATGGCTACACCTTC | CASSRGPMYYGYTF
. | 17 | TRBJ2-3 | . | TRBV5-1 | TGCGCCAGCAGTTTTCTGGGCGGGACTGCTAGCACAGATACGCAGTATTTT | CASSFLGGTASTDTQYF
. | 14 | TRBJ1-1 | . | TRBV19 | TGTGCCAGTAGTATGGTTGGCCCGAACACTGAAGCTTTCTTT | CASSMVGPNTEAFF
. | 16 | TRBJ2-1 | . | TRBV4-3 | TGCGCCAGCAGCCAAGACCCCGAGTCCCTTGTCAATGAGCAGTTCTTC | CASSQDPESLVNEQFF
. | 14 | TRBJ2-2 | . | TRBV5-4 | TGTGCCAGCAGCTCCCCGCCCGACTACGGGGAGCTGTTTTTT | CASSSPPDYGELFF
. | 14 | TRBJ2-5 | . | TRBV5-1 | TGCGCCAGCAGTACCGGGACTTCCCAAGAGACCCAGTACTTC | CASSTGTSQETQYF
. | 13 | TRBJ2-3 | . | TRBV6-2/TRBV6-3 | TGTGCCAGCAGTTACTCGACGGGGAATACGCAGTATTTT | CASSYSTGNTQYF
. | 14 | TRBJ2-5 | . | TRBV7-6 | TGTGCCAGCAGCTCACCGTCGATGGCAGAGACCCAGTACTTC | CASSSPSMAETQYF
TRBD2 | 14 | TRBJ2-7 | . | TRBV10-3 | TGTGCCATCAGGGCTTCGACTAGCAGCTACGAGCAGTACTTC | CAIRASTSSYEQYF
. | 14 | TRBJ2-2 | . | TRBV3-1/TRBV3-2 | TGTGCCAGCAGCCAAGGATCGGGGTCCGGGGAGCTGTTTTTT | CASSQGSGSGELFF
TRBD1 | 21 | TRBJ1-3 | . | TRBV30 | TGTGCCTGGAGTCCACGCCACCCGGACAGGGTAAATCTCGACGACGGAAACACCATATATTTT | CAWSPRHPDRVNLDDGNTIYF
. | 13 | TRBJ2-3 | . | TRBV7-9 | TGTGCCGTCATAAGCGGAAACACAGATACGCAGTATTTT | CAVISGNTDTQYF
TRBD2 | 19 | TRBJ2-1 | . | TRBV24-1 | TGTGCCACCAGTGATTGGACTAGCGGGAGGGCCGGTTGGAGTAATGAGCAGTTCTTC | CATSDWTSGRAGWSNEQFF
TRBD2 | 16 | TRBJ2-7 | few | TRBV29-1 | TGCAGCGTTGTGGGACTAGCGGGTAAAGACTCCTACGAGCAGTACTTC | CSVVGLAGKDSYEQYF
. | 15 | TRBJ1-2 | . | TRBV7-2 | TGTGCCAGCAGCCCCCGGCTGGGGGGTTCGGATGGCTACACCTTC | CASSPRLGGSDGYTF
TRBD1 | 11 | TRBJ2-1 | once | TRBV25-1 | TGTGCCAGCAGTGGAAACAGGGGGCAGTTCTTC | CASSGNRGQFF
TRBD1 | 15 | TRBJ2-2 | . | TRBV28 | TGTGCCAGCAGTAGATGGGCAGGGGGCACCGGGGAGCTGTTTTTT | CASSRWAGGTGELFF